The 2 T cell receptor beta chains below were found in one sample sequenced in a study of cytomegalovirus exposure and HLA in healthy donors. PCR involved 60 Vbeta and 13 Jbeta primers. Sequenced by immunoSEQ multiplex PCR; TCRdb stores in-frame clones only, minus some. Of fewer than 200,000 clones listed, approximately 77% are singletons. Input material: PBMCs. The origin of the receptors is a male donor in good health and CMV-seropositive.

The rearrangement links TRBV5-4 to TRBJ2-3; the D is unclear. This CDR3 contains 13 residues. The germline CDR1 and CDR2 sequences are SGHNT and YYREEE (reference sequence). Deletions cut 0 bases from V and 6 bases from J, with 8 bases between. Written as DNA, the CDR3 is TGTGCCAGCAGCTTGGAGCCCCCCGATACGCAGTATTTT. Protein product: CASSLEPPDTQYF.

V usage is TRBV18 and J usage is TRBJ1-2, with unresolved D. Germline V CDR1 and CDR2: KGHSH, LQKENI. The V end was cut by 6 bases, the J end by 4 bases, with 15 bases between. This CDR3 has 14 amino acids. For the CDR3, the DNA is TGTGCCAGCTCGAACCTGGAGGCGCGCTATGGCTACACCTTC. Its protein product is CASSNLEARYGYTF.